This is a list of T cell receptor beta chains from one sample in a study of regulatory T cells in long-lasting Graves disease. Via MiXCR, TCRdb re-called the multiplex PCR reads, giving one row per CDR3 protein. The sample holds a few hundred thousand distinct CDR3 sequences, approximately 25% seen once. The sequences come from peripheral blood mononuclear cells (PBMCs), collected when the disease was refractory, from a patient treated with antithyroid drugs. The source is a middle-aged woman with Graves disease. The CDR3 runs from the conserved cysteine through the conserved F or W. The D gene is left open where the match is weak. Only some rows state a clone size, as once, few, many or a class for expanded clones.

clone_size j_call d_call v_call cdr3_nt cdr3_aa
few TRBJ2-2 . TRBV3-1 TGTGCCAGCACCCTATTCGCGGATGGCGGGGAGCTGTTTTTT CASTLFADGGELFF
. TRBJ1-4 . TRBV20-1 TGCAGTGCCACCGCTGGTAGCTCCGGGACCGGGGTTCGAAAACTGTTTTTT CSATAGSSGTGVRKLFF
. TRBJ2-2 . TRBV5-1 TGCGCCAGCGCGATATCGGGCGGGGCGAACACCGGGGAGCTGTTTTTT CASAISGGANTGELFF
. TRBJ2-5 TRBD2 TRBV28 TGTGCCAGCAGCGAAAGGGCTAGCGGACAAGAGACCCAGTACTTC CASSERASGQETQYF
many TRBJ1-5 . TRBV28 TGTGCCAGCAGTTTAAAGCAGGGATCCCAGCCCCAGCATTTT CASSLKQGSQPQHF
few TRBJ2-4 TRBD1 TRBV2 TGTGCCAGCAGTTTTTTTCAGGGGGCTGGAAACATTCAGTACTTC CASSFFQGAGNIQYF
. TRBJ1-1 . TRBV28 TGTGCCAGCTCACCAAGCACAGCCATGAACACTGAAGCTTTCTTT CASSPSTAMNTEAFF
many TRBJ2-7 TRBD2 TRBV2 TGTGCCAGCAGTGACGAACTACTAGCGGGAGACCCCTACGAGCAGTACTTC CASSDELLAGDPYEQYF
many TRBJ2-1 TRBD2 TRBV28 TGTGCCAGCACCCGAGGACTAGCGAGGAACAATGAGCAGTTCTTC CASTRGLARNNEQFF
many TRBJ1-5 . TRBV12-3/TRBV12-4 TGTGCCAGCAGTTTGAACCCTCGCGGCAATCAGCCCCAGCATTTT CASSLNPRGNQPQHF
many TRBJ1-2 . TRBV11-2 TGTGCCAGCAGCTCCCTAAAGGCCGGGCAGGTCTTTGCCGATGGCTACACCTTC CASSSLKAGQVFADGYTF
. TRBJ2-7 . TRBV6-2/TRBV6-3 TGTGCCAGCAGTTATAGAGCTATAACGAGCTCCTACGAGCAGTACTTC CASSYRAITSSYEQYF
many TRBJ1-1 . TRBV2 TGTGCCAGTCACACTGAAGCTTTCTTT CASHTEAFF
many TRBJ2-5 TRBD2 TRBV12-3/TRBV12-4 TGTGCCAGCAGTTTAGCGCGACTAGCGGGCGCCCTGAGGGAAAAAGAGACCCAGTACTTC CASSLARLAGALREKETQYF
. TRBJ2-2 . TRBV20-1 TGCAGTGCCACGCTCACCGGGGAGCTGTTTTTT CSATLTGELFF
. TRBJ1-5 . TRBV6-2/TRBV6-3 TGTGCCAGCAGTCGCTCCAGGGATAGCAATCAGCCCCAGCATTTT CASSRSRDSNQPQHF
. TRBJ2-2 TRBD2 TRBV5-1 TGCGCCAGCAGCTCGGGCAGCGGGGCCGGGGAGCTGTTTTTT CASSSGSGAGELFF
many TRBJ2-2 . TRBV2 TGTGCCAGCAGTGCCAGCGGATACGCGAACACCGGGGAGCTGTTTTTT CASSASGYANTGELFF